Listed below are T cell receptor beta chains from one sample, sequenced in a study of blood T cells in healthy people across ages. TCRdb redid the calling of the 5' RACE reads with MiXCR, one entry per CDR3 protein. Of about 670,000 distinct CDR3 sequences detected, 52% appear once; the ten largest clones hold roughly 13%. Specimen: blood. Receptors originate from a woman of 80 years or more in good health. Each CDR3 is given with its conserved first and last residue. Each record gives: J gene, V gene, D gene, clone size, CDR3 DNA, CDR3 protein. The D gene is left open where the match is weak. A clone size is listed for some rows: how often the clone was seen (once, few, many), or a class if it is expanded.

TRBJ1-5	TRBV12-3/TRBV12-4	NA	many	TGTGCCAGCAGTTTACAGGATAGCAATCAGCCCCAGCATTTT	CASSLQDSNQPQHF
TRBJ2-1	TRBV29-1	NA	NA	TGCAGCGTTGAAGGCACAGGTTCCTACAATGAGCAGTTCTTC	CSVEGTGSYNEQFF
TRBJ2-1	TRBV7-2	NA	NA	TGTGCCAGCAGCCGAAGTCCTCACCCGGGCGGTGAGCAGTTCTTC	CASSRSPHPGGEQFF
TRBJ2-7	TRBV6-5	NA	NA	TGTGCCAGCAGTTACCAGGTCAGGGACCCGCCTTACGAGCAGTACTTC	CASSYQVRDPPYEQYF
TRBJ2-3	TRBV7-2	TRBD2	many	TGCGCCAGCAGCTTGCCGGCGGGAGGGGCAGATACGCAGTATTTT	CASSLPAGGADTQYF
TRBJ1-2	TRBV7-8	NA	NA	TGTGCCAGCAGCTTAGGATCTTTCAGGGACGGCTATGGCTACACCTTC	CASSLGSFRDGYGYTF
TRBJ2-1	TRBV28	TRBD2	few	TGTGCCAGCAAGGATCGGAGTAGCGGGAGCGGAGGCTCCTACAATGAGCAGTTCTTC	CASKDRSSGSGGSYNEQFF
TRBJ2-3	TRBV7-3	TRBD2	NA	TGTGCCAGCAGCCTCCGGACTAGCGGGGGATTATTGGCAGATACGCAGTATTTT	CASSLRTSGGLLADTQYF
TRBJ1-1	TRBV20-1	NA	NA	TGCAGTGCTAGAGAGATGAACACTGAAGCTTTCTTT	CSAREMNTEAFF
TRBJ2-3	TRBV18	NA	NA	TGTGCCAGCTCACACACGACAGAGGAGCCAGATACGCAGTATTTT	CASSHTTEEPDTQYF
TRBJ2-1	TRBV6-2/TRBV6-3	NA	many	TGTGCCAGCAGTTACGAACCCTCCCCGTCTTACAATGAGCAGTTCTTC	CASSYEPSPSYNEQFF
TRBJ2-7	TRBV10-2	NA	few	TGCGCCAGCAGTGACCCCTACCCCAACTACAATGAGCAGTACTTC	CASSDPYPNYNEQYF
TRBJ2-1	TRBV28	NA	few	TGTGCCAGCAGTTCGCTTCCTCGCAGCGGACGACAGCAGTTCTTC	CASSSLPRSGRQQFF
TRBJ2-3	TRBV20-1	NA	NA	TGCAGTGCCGCGGGGCGCAACACAGATACGCAGTATTTT	CSAAGRNTDTQYF
TRBJ2-4	TRBV6-6	NA	NA	TGTGCCAGCAGTTACGATGGGAGACCACTAGCCAAAAACATTCAGTACTTC	CASSYDGRPLAKNIQYF
TRBJ2-1	TRBV11-2	NA	few	TGTGCCAGCAGCTTAGAGGGTCAGACAAGGGAGCAGTTCTTC	CASSLEGQTREQFF
TRBJ2-3	TRBV12-3/TRBV12-4	TRBD1	many	TGTGCCAGCAGTACGGACAGGGCTTCTGCAGATACGCAGTATTTT	CASSTDRASADTQYF
TRBJ1-6	TRBV5-1	TRBD1	many	TGCGCCAGCAGCTTGGATGGACAGGGGAGCGGGTCACCCCTCCACTTT	CASSLDGQGSGSPLHF
TRBJ1-1	TRBV24-1	TRBD1	few	TGTGCCACCAGTGATCCCCGACAGGGGGCTAGAGCTTTCTTT	CATSDPRQGARAFF
TRBJ2-7	TRBV5-1	NA	NA	TGCGCCAGCAGCTTGGGAAACGGGGTGCACGAGCAGTACTTC	CASSLGNGVHEQYF
TRBJ2-5	TRBV7-2	NA	NA	TGTGCCAGCAGCTCTCATACCCTCGGAGAGACCCAGTACTTC	CASSSHTLGETQYF
TRBJ1-5	TRBV5-5	NA	many	TGTGCCAGCACCAAGACAGGTAACAATCAGCCCCAGCATTTT	CASTKTGNNQPQHF
TRBJ2-1	TRBV5-1	TRBD2	many	TGCGCCAGCAGGTCCGGGACTAGCGGTAACTACAATGAGCAGTTCTTC	CASRSGTSGNYNEQFF
TRBJ1-1	TRBV6-6	NA	NA	TGTGCCAGCAGTTACTCGTTTCGGAACACTGAAGCTTTCTTT	CASSYSFRNTEAFF
TRBJ1-6	TRBV12-3/TRBV12-4	NA	many	TGTGCCAGCAGTCTCCGGGGTGTTCGGTCACCCCTCCACTTT	CASSLRGVRSPLHF
TRBJ2-1	TRBV7-9	NA	NA	TGTGCCAGCAGACTCCTGGGGGAGCAGTTCTTC	CASRLLGEQFF
TRBJ2-1	TRBV12-3/TRBV12-4	TRBD2	NA	TGTGCCAGCAGTTTTCAATCCGGGCGGGAGCGACAGTTCTTC	CASSFQSGRERQFF
TRBJ2-3	TRBV7-9	TRBD2	many	TGTGCCAGCAGAAAACTAGCGGGAGGACAAGATACGCAGTATTTT	CASRKLAGGQDTQYF
TRBJ1-6	TRBV10-3	TRBD1	NA	TGTGCCATCAGTGCCGGGACAGGGTTTGGTTCACCCCTCCACTTT	CAISAGTGFGSPLHF
TRBJ2-4	TRBV28	TRBD2	NA	TGTGCCAGCAGTTCGACTAGCGTTAGGGGCAAAAACATTCAGTACTTC	CASSSTSVRGKNIQYF
TRBJ2-1	TRBV11-2	NA	once	TGTGCCAGCAGGCACCCGGGACTCCTCTCCTACAATGAGCAGTTCTTC	CASRHPGLLSYNEQFF
TRBJ2-1	TRBV5-1	TRBD2	NA	TGCGCCAGCGGCTTGGTAGGGACTAGCGGGGGGGCCGGTGAGCAGTTCTTC	CASGLVGTSGGAGEQFF
TRBJ2-7	TRBV7-9	NA	NA	TGTGCCAGCAGCCGACGTGACTGGAGGGACTACGAGCAGTACTTC	CASSRRDWRDYEQYF
TRBJ1-2	TRBV28	NA	many	TGTGCCAGCATGGTTTTACAGGGCAACTATGGCTACACCTTC	CASMVLQGNYGYTF
TRBJ2-1	TRBV5-1	TRBD2	few	TGCGCCAGCAGCCATAGCGGGGGATACAATGAGCAGTTCTTC	CASSHSGGYNEQFF
TRBJ2-7	TRBV20-1	NA	NA	TGCAGCGCTTCGGGGGTGGGATACGAGCAGTACTTC	CSASGVGYEQYF
TRBJ2-7	TRBV15	NA	NA	TGTGCCACCAGCAGGAGATCCAGCAACTACGAGCAGTACTTC	CATSRRSSNYEQYF
TRBJ2-7	TRBV21-1	NA	many	TGTGCCAGCACAGGGATAAGGTCCTACGAGCAGTACTTC	CASTGIRSYEQYF
TRBJ2-1	TRBV28	NA	NA	TGTGCCAGCAGTTTTATCTCGGGCACCTACAATGAGCAGTTCTTC	CASSFISGTYNEQFF
TRBJ2-1	TRBV27	NA	NA	TGTGCCACCATCTCAGATATGAATGAGCAGTTCTTC	CATISDMNEQFF
TRBJ1-1	TRBV18	TRBD1	NA	TGTGCCAGCTCACCAGACTTAGGGGGCGCTGAAGCTTTCTTT	CASSPDLGGAEAFF
TRBJ2-1	TRBV19	NA	NA	TGTGCCAGTAGTATCCAGGCGGGTCGGTCCAATGAGCAGTTCTTC	CASSIQAGRSNEQFF
TRBJ2-5	TRBV20-1	TRBD1	NA	TGCAGTGCTAGAGGGGGACAGCCGAGGGAGACCCAGTACTTC	CSARGGQPRETQYF
TRBJ1-1	TRBV9	NA	NA	TGTGCCAGCAGCGTAGAAAGAGGACAGTTTGAAGCTTTCTTT	CASSVERGQFEAFF
TRBJ2-1	TRBV5-1	TRBD2	NA	TGCGCCAGCAGCTTGGTAAGGAGGGCTAGCGGGAGTAATGAGCAGTTCTTC	CASSLVRRASGSNEQFF
TRBJ2-3	TRBV4-1	NA	many	TGCGCCAGCAGCCAAGATTCCAGCACAGATACGCAGTATTTT	CASSQDSSTDTQYF
TRBJ2-7	TRBV20-1	NA	NA	TGCAGTGCTAACCGACCAATCTCCTACGAGCAGTACTTC	CSANRPISYEQYF
TRBJ1-1	TRBV12-3/TRBV12-4	TRBD1	NA	TGTGCCAGCACCTTTTACAGGGGTGAAACTTTCTTT	CASTFYRGETFF
TRBJ1-2	TRBV29-1	TRBD1	NA	TGCAGCGTCGGGGACAGGGAGAACTATGGCTACACCTTC	CSVGDRENYGYTF